The TCR beta chain described here comes from a study of T-cell reconstitution after alpha-beta-depleted transplantation in children. This clonotype was detected only once. An end of the junction does not agree with germline; a read error may underlie this. Unique molecular identifiers were used to barcode this TCRbeta library. Using its own MiXCR run on the PCR reads, TCRdb lists one record per CDR3 protein. The sample contains about 1,000,000 distinct CDR3 sequences, around 30% of which appear only once. CDR3 length equals 16 residues. CDR1 is SNHLY and CDR2 is FYNNEI in the germline V gene. This chain links TRBV2 with TRBJ2-2; D is tentatively TRBD1 or TRBD2 (5 bases each). The receptor comes from a boy younger than two who had a stem cell transplant for SCID, so the T cells may come from the graft donor. Sequences were derived from PBMCs, mostly from graft donor cells, sampled 360 days after TCRalphabeta/CD19-depleted stem cell transplant. The CDR3 DNA reads as TGTGCCAGCAGTGAAGCGCCGGGACGGAACACCAGGGAGCTGTTTTTT. Its protein is CASSEAPGRNTRELFF.